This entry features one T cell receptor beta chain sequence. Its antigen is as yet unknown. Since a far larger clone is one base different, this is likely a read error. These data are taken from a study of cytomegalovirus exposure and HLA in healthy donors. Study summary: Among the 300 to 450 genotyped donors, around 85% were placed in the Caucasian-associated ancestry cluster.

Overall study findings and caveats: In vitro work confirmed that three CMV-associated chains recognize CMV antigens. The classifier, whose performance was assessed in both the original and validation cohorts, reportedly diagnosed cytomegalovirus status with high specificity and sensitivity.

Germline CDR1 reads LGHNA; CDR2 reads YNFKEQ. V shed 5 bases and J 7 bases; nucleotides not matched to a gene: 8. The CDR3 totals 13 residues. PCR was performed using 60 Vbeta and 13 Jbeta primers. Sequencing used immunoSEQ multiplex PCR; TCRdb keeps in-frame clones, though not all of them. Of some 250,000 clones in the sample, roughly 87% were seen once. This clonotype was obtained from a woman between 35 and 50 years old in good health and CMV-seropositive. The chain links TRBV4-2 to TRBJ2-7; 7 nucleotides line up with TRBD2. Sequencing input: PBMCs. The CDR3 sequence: CASSYALAEEQYF. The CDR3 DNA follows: TGTGCCAGCAGCTACGCCCTAGCGGAGGAGCAGTACTTC.